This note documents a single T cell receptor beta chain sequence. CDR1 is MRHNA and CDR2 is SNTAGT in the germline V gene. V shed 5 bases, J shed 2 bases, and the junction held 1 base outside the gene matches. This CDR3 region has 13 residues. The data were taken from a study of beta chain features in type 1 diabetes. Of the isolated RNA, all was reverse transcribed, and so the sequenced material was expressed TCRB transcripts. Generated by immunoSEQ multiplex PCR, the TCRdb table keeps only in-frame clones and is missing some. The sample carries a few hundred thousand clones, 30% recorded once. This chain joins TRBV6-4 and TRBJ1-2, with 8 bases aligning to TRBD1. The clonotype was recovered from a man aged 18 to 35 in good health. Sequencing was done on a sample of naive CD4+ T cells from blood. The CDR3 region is CASSRDRNYGYTF. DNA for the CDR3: TGTGCCAGCAGTCGGGACAGGAACTATGGCTACACCTTC.